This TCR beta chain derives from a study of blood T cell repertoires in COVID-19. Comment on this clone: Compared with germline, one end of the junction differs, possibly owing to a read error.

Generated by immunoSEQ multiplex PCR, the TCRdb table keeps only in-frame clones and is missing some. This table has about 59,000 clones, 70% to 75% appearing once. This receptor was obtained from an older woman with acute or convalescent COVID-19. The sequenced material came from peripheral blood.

CDR3 DNA: TGTGCCAGCAGCCTCTTTGTATCCGGGACTAGGGACCACTTC. The encoded protein is CASSLFVSGTRDHF. V gene TRBV5-8 combines with J gene TRBJ2-5; 8 bases map to TRBD2. The CDR3 sequence is 14 residues long. Germline-derived CDR1 and CDR2 are SGHTS and YDEGEE.